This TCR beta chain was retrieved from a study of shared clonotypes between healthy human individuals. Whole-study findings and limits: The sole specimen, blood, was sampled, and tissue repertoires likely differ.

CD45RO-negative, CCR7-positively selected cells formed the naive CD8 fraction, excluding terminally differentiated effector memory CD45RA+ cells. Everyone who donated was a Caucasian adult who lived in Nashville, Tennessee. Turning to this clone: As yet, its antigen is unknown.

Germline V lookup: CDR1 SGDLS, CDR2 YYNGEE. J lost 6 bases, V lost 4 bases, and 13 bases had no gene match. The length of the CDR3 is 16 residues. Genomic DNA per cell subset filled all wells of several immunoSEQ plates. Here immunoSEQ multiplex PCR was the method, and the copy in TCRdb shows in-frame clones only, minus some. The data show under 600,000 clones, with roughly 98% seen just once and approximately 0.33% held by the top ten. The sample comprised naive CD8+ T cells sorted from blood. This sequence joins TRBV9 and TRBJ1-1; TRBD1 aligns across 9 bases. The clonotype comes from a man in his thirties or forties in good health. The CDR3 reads CASSIGQGFKGSEAFF. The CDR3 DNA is TGTGCCAGCAGCATAGGACAGGGGTTTAAGGGATCTGAAGCTTTCTTT.